These 32 T cell receptor beta chains were all obtained from the same sample, sequenced in a study of spatial heterogeneity in lung cancer. Sample time point: blood at routine non-recurrence follow-up after resection. Each CDR3 protein is one row after TCRdb ran MiXCR on the 5' RACE reads. The sample consists of some 46,000 distinct CDR3 sequences, 12% of them appearing once. Here the sequenced sample was PBMCs, taken at follow-up. The receptors stem from a male donor with early-stage non-small cell lung cancer.

This clonotype was recorded a few times. This sequence joins TRBV12-3 or TRBV12-4 and TRBJ1-2, with TRBD1 as a possible D gene (6 bases). CDR3 length: 12 amino acids. The V end was cut by 5 bases, the J end by 7 bases, with 11 bases between. The CDR3 spells CASSVEGVGYTF. The CDR3 DNA reads TGTGCCAGCAGTGTCGAGGGGGTTGGCTACACCTTC.

This clonotype was counted at least ten times. The chain joins TRBV5-4 to TRBJ2-3, with D perhaps TRBD1 (5 bases). The CDR3 extends over 15 amino acids. The V and J ends lost 1 base and 1 base respectively, with 10 bases between them. Germline-derived CDR1 and CDR2 are SGHNT and YYREEE (reference sequence). CDR3 sequence (DNA): TGTGCCAGCAGCTTGAAAGGGGCGGGCACAGATACGCAGTATTTT. It yields the protein CASSLKGAGTDTQYF.

The table lists this clonotype with many counts. The J gene is TRBJ2-5, the V gene TRBV7-6, with 12 bases fitting TRBD2. With 2 bases clipped from V and 4 bases from J, the junction kept 8 bases outside the gene matches. The germline CDR1 and CDR2 sequences are SGHVS and FNYEAQ. The CDR3 is 17 amino acids. CDR3 sequence: CASSLFMTSGSRETQYF. Here the CDR3 DNA reads TGTGCCAGCAGCTTATTTATGACTAGCGGGAGCCGAGAGACCCAGTACTTC.

This clonotype was detected a few times. The genes are TRBV5-4 and TRBJ2-1; 8 bases agree with TRBD2. There are 14 residues in the CDR3. CDR1 and CDR2 (germline): SGHNT, YYREEE (reference sequence). V shed 2 bases and J 5 bases; nucleotides not matched to a gene: 3. This CDR3 is CASSFSAGDNEQFF. The CDR3 DNA reads as TGTGCCAGCAGCTTCTCAGCGGGAGACAATGAGCAGTTCTTC.

At least ten counts were recorded for this clonotype. V gene TRBV7-7 combines with J gene TRBJ2-2, with D perhaps TRBD2 (6 bases). The CDR3 is 13 amino acids. Looked up from germline, CDR1 is SSHAT and CDR2 is FNYEAQ (reference sequence). Deletions cut 5 bases from V and 6 bases from J, with 10 bases between. CDR3 amino acids: CASSASEAGELFF. The CDR3 bases are TGTGCCAGCAGCGCTAGCGAGGCCGGGGAGCTGTTTTTT. Variable domain in full (rest from reference TRBV7-7 and TRBJ2-2): GAGVSQSPRYKVTKRGQDVTLRCDPISSHATLYWYQQALGQGPEFLTYFNYEAQPDKSGLPSDRFSAERPEGSISTLTIQRTEQRDSAMYRCASSASEAGELFFGEGSRLTVL.

This clonotype was seen more than once but under ten times. V is TRBV3-1 and J is TRBJ2-5, with TRBD1 matching over 11 bases. V lost 5 bases, J lost 4 bases, and 6 bases stayed unmatched. CDR1 LGHDT and CDR2 YNNKEL come from the germline V gene (reference sequence). The CDR3 totals 15 residues. CDR3 DNA sequence: TGTGCCAGCAGCTATGGACAGGGGGCTAGAGAGACCCAGTACTTC. Translating gives CASSYGQGARETQYF.

This clonotype appeared many times. The rearrangement links TRBV7-2 to TRBJ2-5; no clear D gene. CDR1 and CDR2 from the germline V gene are SGHTA and FQGNSA. This CDR3 is 12 amino acids long. V lost 5 bases and J lost 5, with 9 bases in between. The CDR3 DNA reads as TGTGCCAGCAGCCCCGTCCGGGAGACCCAGTACTTC. Amino acid sequence: CASSPVRETQYF.

There are a few counts of this clonotype. The chain links TRBV6-6 to TRBJ2-7; 9 positions agree with TRBD1. This CDR3 has 14 residues. The germline gives CDR1 MNHNY, CDR2 SVGAGI (reference sequence). With 5 bases clipped from V and 2 bases from J, the junction kept 4 bases outside the gene matches. The CDR3 region is CASSHRQGAYEQYF. CDR3 coding DNA: TGTGCCAGCAGTCACCGACAGGGGGCCTACGAGCAGTACTTC.

The CDR3 nucleotides are TGTGCCAGCGCCCTGGGGGAATTGGAGACCCAGTACTTC. This codes for CASALGELETQYF. This sequence joins TRBV7-2 and TRBJ2-5, with D perhaps given as TRBD1 or TRBD2 (5 bases each). This CDR3 comprises 13 residues. Trimming cost V 8 bases and J 5 bases, with 15 bases left between them. Germline CDR1 and CDR2: SGHTA and FQGNSA. The full variable domain, its missing parts supplied by reference TRBV7-2 and TRBJ2-5, is GAGVSQSPSNKVTEKGKDVELRCDPISGHTALYWYRQSLGQGLEFLIYFQGNSAPDKSGLPSDRFSAERTGGSVSTLTIQRTQQEDSAVYLCASALGELETQYFGPGTRLLVL.

Many counts were recorded for this clonotype. V and J are TRBV18 and TRBJ2-3; D call uncertain. The germline V and J ends were trimmed by 1 base and 4 bases, with 9 bases remaining between them. CDR1 KGHSH and CDR2 LQKENI come from the germline V gene. The CDR3 runs 14 residues. This CDR3 reads CASSPRSMADTQYF. Here the CDR3 DNA reads TGTGCCAGCTCACCACGGAGTATGGCAGATACGCAGTATTTT.

Turning to this clonotype: This may stem from a read error, because a much larger clone lies one nucleotide away. The chain's CDR3 is CSARNGSGSSLIF. CDR3 coding DNA: TGCAGTGCTAGAAATGGCTCGGGGAGCAGCTTGATTTTT. V and J are TRBV20-1 and TRBJ1-4; D is undetermined. CDR3 length equals 13 residues. Germline lookup yields CDR1 DFQATT and CDR2 SNEGSKA (reference sequence).

The chain joins TRBV7-9 to TRBJ1-2; no clear D gene. V gave up 3 bases and J gave up 4 bases, with 12 bases separating them. The CDR3 consists of 14 residues. The germline V gene has CDR1 SEHNR and CDR2 FQNEAQ (reference sequence). The CDR3: CASSFLRGGYGYTF. For the CDR3, the DNA is TGTGCCAGCAGCTTCCTCCGAGGTGGCTATGGCTACACCTTC.

This clonotype showed up many times. V usage is TRBV4-2 and J usage is TRBJ2-5; tentative D call: TRBD2 (5 bases). The CDR3 sequence is 15 residues long. The germline V gene has CDR1 LGHNA and CDR2 YNFKEQ. V was trimmed by 0 bases and J by 1 base, leaving 9 bases between them. The CDR3 here is CASSQDPGSQETQYF. The CDR3 DNA sequence: TGTGCCAGCAGCCAAGATCCGGGGTCCCAAGAGACCCAGTACTTC.

V is TRBV5-4 and J is TRBJ2-3; no firm D call. V was shortened by 1 base and J by 2 bases, with 14 bases between the two germline ends. The CDR3 length is 16 residues. Germline CDR1 is SGHNT and CDR2 is YYREEE (reference sequence). This chain's CDR3 is CASSLTQAPLTDTQYF. In DNA form, the CDR3 reads TGTGCCAGCAGCTTGACACAAGCCCCCCTCACAGATACGCAGTATTTT.

This clonotype was counted ten times or more. V is TRBV5-1 and J is TRBJ2-5; D not certain. CDR3 length: 14 amino acids. The germline V gene encodes CDR1 SGHRS and CDR2 YFSETQ. Trimming cost V 0 bases and J 5 bases, with 11 bases left between them. The DNA of the CDR3 is TGCGCCAGCAGCTTGGCGTCGGCTGAGGAGACCCAGTACTTC. Protein sequence: CASSLASAEETQYF.

In this sample, this clonotype turned up many times. The chain is built from TRBV5-1 and TRBJ2-5; TRBD2 agrees at 8 bases. The V gene end was trimmed by 4 bases and the J gene end by 4 bases; junction bases not matched to a gene: 9. This CDR3 has 15 residues. Germline V CDR1 and CDR2: SGHRS, YFSETQ. The CDR3 nucleotides are TGCGCCAGCAGCCCTGGAGCGGGAGAGGGAGAGACCCAGTACTTC. Its protein product is CASSPGAGEGETQYF.

The genes are TRBV18 and TRBJ2-1, with 7 bases aligning to TRBD1. The germline CDR1 and CDR2 sequences are KGHSH and LQKENI. V shed 2 bases and J 6 bases; nucleotides not matched to a gene: 7. CDR3 length equals 15 residues. The CDR3 DNA is TGTGCCAGCTCACCAACAGTCTCAGGGGGCAATGAGCAGTTCTTC. Translated: CASSPTVSGGNEQFF.

In DNA form, the CDR3 reads TGTGCCAGCAGCCAAACAGAGACCTACGAGCAGTACTTC. Its protein is CASSQTETYEQYF. This chain uses TRBV12-3 or TRBV12-4 with TRBJ2-7, with D uncertain. The CDR3 is made up of 13 amino acids. Trimming pared 6 bases from V and 2 bases from J, leaving 11 bases between.

This sequence joins TRBV20-1 and TRBJ1-2; D is unclear. Germline V gene sequence: CDR1 DFQATT, CDR2 SNEGSKA (reference sequence). This CDR3 is 14 amino acids long. V shed 3 bases and J shed 2 bases, with 13 bases lying between them. CDR3 region: CSASDSDGNYGYTF. CDR3 nucleotides: TGCAGTGCTAGCGATAGCGACGGAAACTATGGCTACACCTTC.

Only a few counts were recorded for this clonotype. The chain carries TRBV9 and TRBJ1-6; the D is unclear. The CDR3 is 14 residues long. Germline values: CDR1 SGDLS, CDR2 YYNGEE. The V and J ends lost 0 bases and 5 bases respectively, with 6 bases between them. DNA for the CDR3: TGTGCCAGCAGCGTAGGCGTAAATAATTCACCCCTCCACTTT. Protein: CASSVGVNNSPLHF.

The chain links TRBV6-2 or TRBV6-3 to TRBJ1-3, with a tentative D call TRBD1 (5 bases). Deletions cut 5 bases from V and 1 base from J, with 12 bases between. The CDR3 has 15 amino acids. CDR1 is MNHEY, CDR2 SVGEGT, per germline. CDR3: CASSRGTRSGNTIYF. The CDR3 DNA sequence: TGTGCCAGCAGTCGGGGGACCCGATCTGGAAACACCATATATTTT.

This clonotype was seen more than once but under ten times. A read error may account for a junction end that differs from germline. The chain has TRBV12-3 or TRBV12-4 and TRBJ2-3; 11 bases match TRBD2. This CDR3 comprises 15 residues. The DNA for the CDR3 is TGTGCCAGCAACAAAGGACTAGCGGGTCCCCCCGGCCCAGTTTTT. This translates into CASNKGLAGPPGPVF.

CDR3 coding DNA: TGTGCCAGCAGCTCAAGGGCAAGGGGTGGCGGGGGAGATACGCAGTATTTT. Encoded protein: CASSSRARGGGGDTQYF. The chain joins TRBV5-5 to TRBJ2-3, with 7 bases fitting TRBD2. The ends lost 3 bases at V and 5 bases at J; junction bases unmatched: 15. Germline CDR1 is SGHKS and CDR2 is YYEKEE (reference sequence). This CDR3 has 17 amino acids.

This clonotype has at least ten counts. The V gene is TRBV29-1, the J gene TRBJ2-5, with D possibly being TRBD1 (5 bases). The V gene lost 4 bases and the J gene lost 2 bases, with 14 bases spanning the gap. CDR3 length: 14 amino acids. Germline V gives CDR1 SQVTM, CDR2 ANQGSEA. CDR3 nucleotides: TGCAGCGTTGTCCACCAGGGCGGACAAGAGACCCAGTACTTC. It specifies CSVVHQGGQETQYF.

There are many counts of this clonotype. The rearrangement uses TRBV19 and TRBJ2-2; no clear D gene. This CDR3 region has 13 residues. Germline V gives CDR1 LNHDA, CDR2 SQIVND (reference sequence). V lost 4 bases, J lost 5 bases, and 8 bases lay in between. The CDR3 region is CASSSLGTGELFF. The CDR3 region has the DNA TGTGCCAGTAGTAGCCTAGGTACCGGGGAGCTGTTTTTT.

This clonotype was picked up many times. The rearrangement uses TRBV7-2 and TRBJ1-1; maybe TRBD1 (5 bases). CDR1 is SGHTA and CDR2 is FQGNSA in the germline V gene. V shed 2 bases and J shed 7 bases, with 14 bases lying between them. The CDR3 has 14 amino acids. The CDR3 bases are TGTGCCAGCAGCTTATCCCGACAGTCCCTTGAAGCTTTCTTT. It encodes CASSLSRQSLEAFF.

This clonotype was seen more than once but under ten times. The chain recombines TRBV14 with TRBJ2-7, with 9 bases lining up with TRBD2. The J segment lost 5 bases and the V segment lost 2 bases, leaving 7 bases of the junction unmatched. Germline V gives CDR1 SGHDN, CDR2 FVKESK. The length of the CDR3 is 15 residues. The CDR3 sequence: CASSQSPGLANEQYF. CDR3 in DNA: TGTGCCAGCAGCCAATCCCCCGGACTAGCGAACGAGCAGTACTTC.

Only a few counts were recorded for this clonotype. The chain has TRBV12-3 or TRBV12-4 and TRBJ1-5; 8 bases are shared with TRBD1. J was trimmed by 2 bases and V by 4 bases; bases with no gene match: 4. This CDR3 has 15 residues. CDR3 amino acids: CASSSGQAGNQPQHF. The CDR3 DNA is TGTGCCAGCAGTTCGGGACAGGCAGGCAATCAGCCCCAGCATTTT.

The V and J genes are TRBV19 and TRBJ1-5; D uncertain. V was trimmed by 1 base and J by 5 bases, leaving 9 bases between them. CDR1 is LNHDA, CDR2 SQIVND, per germline (reference sequence). The CDR3 length is 14 residues. Here the CDR3 reads CASSIGGSHQPQHF. The CDR3 DNA follows: TGTGCCAGTAGTATAGGGGGATCCCATCAGCCCCAGCATTTT.

This sequence joins TRBV28 and TRBJ2-1, with 8 bases fitting TRBD1. The CDR3 has 15 residues. With V trimmed by 4 bases and J by 5 bases, 7 bases remained unmatched. The germline V gene encodes CDR1 MDHEN and CDR2 SYDVKM. In DNA form, the CDR3 reads TGTGCCAGCAGTTGGACAGGGAGGTTGGACAATGAGCAGTTCTTC. It codes for CASSWTGRLDNEQFF.

In this sample, this clonotype turned up many times. The chain is built from TRBV7-9 and TRBJ2-3; 9 bases are a match to TRBD2. With 3 bases clipped from V and 5 bases from J, the junction kept 9 bases outside the gene matches. The CDR3 contains 16 residues. CDR1 is SEHNR, CDR2 FQNEAQ, per germline (reference sequence). CDR3 bases: TGTGCCAGCAGCTTTGAGCGGACTAGCGAAGGAGATACGCAGTATTTT. It yields the protein CASSFERTSEGDTQYF.

The sample holds a few counts of this clonotype. The rearrangement joins TRBV29-1 to TRBJ1-1, with D possibly matching TRBD1 (5 bases). The germline V gene has CDR1 SQVTM and CDR2 ANQGSEA. Trimming cost V 3 bases and J 1 base, with 9 bases left between them. This CDR3 contains 13 residues. The CDR3 spells CSVEVGTNTEAFF. The CDR3 nucleotides read TGCAGCGTTGAGGTAGGGACGAACACTGAAGCTTTCTTT.